Included here is one TCR beta chain sequence, with context. No antigen is known for it. Base qualities were left out, and no much larger clone turns up one base away. The data derive from a study of T cell responses to AZD1222 COVID-19 vaccine (dated by TCRdb to the early 2020s). About the investigation overall: Because spike-specific TCR depth and breadth did not differ between the two schedules, AZD1222 recipients who got a second dose at roughly 4 weeks were pooled with those who got a second dose at roughly 12 weeks. Enrollment into the trials was organized by age into subgroups of 18-55, 56-69 and 70-plus years, and those subgroups contained roughly 150, 30 and 60 TCR-sequenced participants, respectively. A total of about 230 trial participants underwent TCR sequencing, of whom some 210 received two doses of AZD1222 and 26 received two doses of the MenACWY control vaccine. General study outcomes and caveats: A significant rise in spike-specific TCR breadth and depth was observed after two AZD1222 doses relative to day 0 and relative to MenACWY recipients. Nearly half of unique spike-specific TCRs reportedly recognized epitopes outside regions mutated in the B.1.351 and B.1.1.7 variants. Participants were mostly white British and included more females than males, and it was suggested by the authors that clonal diversity may have been underestimated. The 56-69-year group was small, and its depth increase did not reach significance, likely because of low power. No day 14 peak-response samples were available, so repertoires were characterized only after the peak T cell response. Conclusions about previously exposed vaccinees were limited because only a handful of AZD1222 recipients were SARS-CoV-2 seropositive at baseline. Vaccine-associated CD4 TCRs spanned the whole spike protein, with dominant responses in regions 160-218 and 743-854.

The time point label, as the study defines it: baseline before first vaccination. Vaccinee samples came from UK trials COV001 and COV002, including a single-blind randomized controlled phase 2/3 trial of AZD1222 (ChAdOx1 nCoV-19) in healthy adults. For TCRbeta chain sequencing, PBMC samples from trial participants were taken at day 0 and at day 28 after the second dose. The CDR3 regions of human TCRbeta chains were subjected to immunosequencing. The original methods were these. TCRs in the repertoires were compared against a reference library of SARS-CoV-2-specific TCRs that had been generated with the MIRA antigen-specificity platform. Breadth was defined as the fraction of unique TCRs that were SARS-CoV-2-associated, and depth was defined as the fraction of total T cells that were SARS-CoV-2-associated. Each spike-specific TCR was assigned to its reactive spike region and to a CD4 or CD8 class using the MIRA data. Log10-transformed breadth and depth values were compared by one-way ANOVA with Sidak's multiple comparisons tests. Entries here come from immuneACCESS through TCRdb and include only in-frame sequences with V and J called. Some clones fail to appear in such tables; in the studies checked, an unresolved V gene covers under half of the shortfall, and the cause of the remainder is unknown. D and trimming were read from the DNA, whereas the V and J calls and clone size are those reported in that table. The sample profile shows about 120,000 clones; 80% to 90% of them were found once. Clones ranked in the top ten supply around 3.3% of the sample.

Trimming removed 1 base from V and 2 bases from J; the gene matches leave 4 bases unexplained. CDR1 and CDR2 are read off the germline V gene as SNHLY and FYNNEI. Reading from cysteine to phenylalanine, the CDR3 counts 15 amino acids. Kept here is only the CDR3 DNA, which spans 45 bases and is read in frame from base 1. The sequencing here drew on peripheral blood, taken on day 0 of AZD1222 vaccination. The source is an adult in good health. The sequence links TRBV2 to TRBJ2-7; TRBD1 aligns with 8 central bases. The DNA is as follows: TGTGCCAGCAGTGAAGAACCGGGACAGGCCTACGAGCAGTACTTC. Its amino acids are CASSEEPGQAYEQYF.